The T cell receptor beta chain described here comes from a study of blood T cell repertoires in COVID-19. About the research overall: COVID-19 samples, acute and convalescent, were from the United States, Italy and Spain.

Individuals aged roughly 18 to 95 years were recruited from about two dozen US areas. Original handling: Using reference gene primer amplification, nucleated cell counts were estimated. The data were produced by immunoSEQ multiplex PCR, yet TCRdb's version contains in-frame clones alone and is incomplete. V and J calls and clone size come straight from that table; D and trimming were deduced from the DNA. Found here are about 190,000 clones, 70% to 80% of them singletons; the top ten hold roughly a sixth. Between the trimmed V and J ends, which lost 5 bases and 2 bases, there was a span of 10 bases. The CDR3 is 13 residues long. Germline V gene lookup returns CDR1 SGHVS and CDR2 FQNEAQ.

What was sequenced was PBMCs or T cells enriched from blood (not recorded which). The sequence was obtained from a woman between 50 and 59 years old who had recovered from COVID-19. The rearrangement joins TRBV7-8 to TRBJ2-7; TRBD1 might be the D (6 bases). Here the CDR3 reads CASSSRTAYEQYF. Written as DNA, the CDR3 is TGTGCCAGCAGCAGTCGGACAGCCTACGAGCAGTACTTC.